These T cell receptor beta chains were read from a single sample in a study of blood T cell repertoires in COVID-19. Some clones are missing from TCRdb's copy, which holds only in-frame ones; the method was immunoSEQ multiplex PCR. Of approximately 69,000 clones detected, roughly 90% appear once; the ten largest clones hold 4% to 6.5%. The material sequenced was peripheral blood. All receptors derive from a middle-aged man with acute or convalescent COVID-19. Both conserved end residues are part of each CDR3. The order of the fields is CDR3 protein, J gene, V gene, CDR3 length.

CASTAGTGFQPQHF | TRBJ1-5 | TRBV6-5 | 14
CASSVAASTDTQYF | TRBJ2-3 | TRBV9 | 14
CAIRGPTEAFF | TRBJ1-1 | TRBV10-3 | 11
CASSLKVDYGYTF | TRBJ1-2 | TRBV7-8 | 13
CASSDTLGPNQETQYF | TRBJ2-5 | TRBV5-1 | 16
CASSQGGSMDEQFF | TRBJ2-1 | TRBV7-6 | 14
CASSQGRGNIQYF | TRBJ2-4 | TRBV3-1/TRBV3-2 | 13
CASSLSGSNTEAFF | TRBJ1-1 | TRBV27 | 14
CASSLIIGLETQYF | TRBJ2-5 | TRBV7-2 | 14
CATSRDLGPRETQYF | TRBJ2-5 | TRBV15 | 15
CASSRTGGPNQETQYF | TRBJ2-5 | TRBV5-1 | 16
CASSFSGAGANVLTF | TRBJ2-6 | TRBV28 | 15
CATWDSQETQYF | TRBJ2-5 | TRBV6-5 | 12
CASSLVGGRGYNEQFF | TRBJ2-1 | TRBV5-1 | 16
CASSSRSTEAFF | TRBJ1-1 | TRBV6-1 | 12
CASSQDQRARGRALSDNEQFF | TRBJ2-1 | TRBV4-3 | 21
CATSDTREGPNTIYF | TRBJ1-3 | TRBV24-1 | 15
CASSREGVQSEAFF | TRBJ1-1 | TRBV7-9 | 14
CASSVGTGGLCEQYF | TRBJ2-7 | TRBV9 | 15
CASSFTGDSLGYTF | TRBJ1-2 | TRBV5-1 | 14
CAWGTVTSNQPQHF | TRBJ1-5 | TRBV30 | 14
CASSVGTNSYGETQYF | TRBJ2-5 | TRBV9 | 16
CASSIPGHTTEAFF | TRBJ1-1 | TRBV6-5 | 14
CASSPSGYYNSPLHF | TRBJ1-6 | TRBV3-1/TRBV3-2 | 15
CASSFFYRLAGGNEQFF | TRBJ2-1 | TRBV5-8 | 17
CASSSPRLAGHTYEQYF | TRBJ2-7 | TRBV7-6 | 17
CAISESGTGGSLGETQYF | TRBJ2-5 | TRBV10-3 | 18
CASSKAGVTNYGYTF | TRBJ1-2 | TRBV21-1 | 15
CASSPEGTVEYGYTF | TRBJ1-2 | TRBV7-9 | 15
CAGGYNTEAFF | TRBJ1-1 | TRBV6-6 | 11
CASSYSRDYNEQFF | TRBJ2-1 | TRBV6-5 | 14
CASSPTGFHNEQFF | TRBJ2-1 | TRBV18 | 14
CASRRQGYEQYF | TRBJ2-7 | TRBV21-1 | 12
CASSFGREGQPQHF | TRBJ1-5 | TRBV27 | 14
CASTPWAGARNEQFF | TRBJ2-1 | TRBV5-6 | 15
CASSSGERQPQHF | TRBJ1-5 | TRBV5-1 | 13
CASSAYRGDYGYTF | TRBJ1-2 | TRBV18 | 14
CASSLGTDYGYTF | TRBJ1-2 | TRBV12-3/TRBV12-4 | 13
CASSLAPGLRQETQYF | TRBJ2-5 | TRBV5-8 | 16
CASSSGPSAGELETQYF | TRBJ2-5 | TRBV11-3 | 17
CASGRTGETYEQYF | TRBJ2-7 | TRBV5-6 | 14
CASTQQETQYF | TRBJ2-5 | TRBV2 | 11
CASSYGGGNTEAFF | TRBJ1-1 | TRBV6-6 | 14
CASSYSWRTDQPQHF | TRBJ1-5 | TRBV6-5 | 15
CASSRTGFGYEQYF | TRBJ2-7 | TRBV6-5 | 14
CATSLTGPSTDTQYF | TRBJ2-3 | TRBV24-1 | 15
CASSFGQLGAKNIQYF | TRBJ2-4 | TRBV6-5 | 16
CASSLTGANTEAFF | TRBJ1-1 | TRBV18 | 14
CASSPREGLNGYTF | TRBJ1-2 | TRBV11-2 | 14
CASGLTGGGGSPLHF | TRBJ1-6 | TRBV6-5 | 15
CASSPIRPDTQYF | TRBJ2-3 | TRBV18 | 13
CAWSRDRGSVGF | TRBJ1-2 | TRBV30 | 12
CASSLRSGRAWGNYNEQFF | TRBJ2-1 | TRBV28 | 19